The 32 T cell receptor beta chains listed next were all sequenced from one sample in a study of beta chain features in type 1 diabetes. Study-level points and caveats: In all four CD4+ subsets, TCRB CDR3 length was significantly, moderately reduced in type 1 diabetes.

These receptors are not linked to any known antigen. The study reverse transcribed the entire isolated RNA, so it sequenced expressed TCRB transcripts. Data came from immunoSEQ multiplex PCR; TCRdb stores just in-frame clones and leaves some out. The profile covers roughly 300,000 clones, with 13% to 15% appearing a single time and over 0.015% taken by the ten largest. Sequencing was performed on naive CD4+ T cells from blood. Receptor source: a man aged 25-45 years with type 1 diabetes.

V usage is TRBV9 and J usage is TRBJ2-2; 11 bases align to TRBD2. The length of the CDR3 is 16 residues. The germline CDR1 and CDR2 sequences are SGDLS and YYNGEE. After removal of 0 bases from V and 4 bases from J, the junction contained 2 bases not matched to a gene. The CDR3 bases are TGTGCCAGCAGCGTAGCCGGGACTAGCGGCACCGGGGAGCTGTTTTTT. It translates to CASSVAGTSGTGELFF.

The rearrangement links TRBV18 to TRBJ2-5, with 9 bases fitting TRBD2. Germline CDR1 KGHSH, CDR2 LQKENI. V lost 6 bases and J lost 5; bases outside the gene matches: 4. The length of the CDR3 is 13 residues. In DNA form, the CDR3 reads TGTGCCAGCTCGACTAGCGGAATGGAGACCCAGTACTTC. Translation gives CASSTSGMETQYF.

This clone was seen a few times. This sequence joins TRBV11-3 and TRBJ2-5, with 11 bases that match TRBD1. From germline, CDR1 is SGHNT and CDR2 YENEEA. V gave up 5 bases and J gave up 3 bases; unmatched junction bases: 8. The CDR3 spans 16 residues. The CDR3 nucleotides read TGTGCCAGCAGCCCGCGGAGGACAGGGGGCGAAGAGACCCAGTACTTC. The encoded protein is CASSPRRTGGEETQYF.

The V call is TRBV2, the J call TRBJ2-3; 10 nucleotides agree with TRBD2. The CDR3 extends over 17 amino acids. V gave up 6 bases and J gave up 1 base; unmatched junction bases: 10. Germline-derived CDR1 and CDR2 are SNHLY and FYNNEI. The CDR3 coding sequence is TGTGCCAGCAGCCTTCCTCGTGGGACTAGCGGCACAGATACGCAGTATTTT. Amino acid sequence: CASSLPRGTSGTDTQYF.

This rearrangement joins TRBV27 to TRBJ1-2, with D hard to call. Trimming cost V 4 bases and J 0 bases, with 12 bases left between them. The CDR3 spans 15 residues. Germline values: CDR1 MNHEY, CDR2 SMNVEV (reference sequence). The CDR3 DNA reads as TGTGCCAGCAGTTCGCAGTACCCGCCTAACTATGGCTACACCTTC. Translation gives CASSSQYPPNYGYTF.

This clone was seen just once. J is TRBJ2-4 and V is TRBV7-2; TRBD2 matches at 8 bases. V lost 2 bases and J lost 1; bases outside the gene matches: 7. Germline values: CDR1 SGHTA, CDR2 FQGNSA. CDR3 size: 17 residues. This CDR3 is CASSLRTSSAAKNIQYF. In DNA form, the CDR3 reads TGTGCCAGCAGCTTAAGGACTAGCTCAGCGGCCAAAAACATTCAGTACTTC.

The rearrangement links TRBV4-1 to TRBJ2-2; 10 bases align to TRBD1. This CDR3 contains 17 residues. V lost 3 bases and J lost 5; bases outside the gene matches: 9. Germline values: CDR1 MGHRA, CDR2 YSYEKL. The chain's CDR3 is CASSHLWTGGWTGELFF. In DNA form, the CDR3 reads TGCGCCAGCAGCCACCTTTGGACAGGGGGTTGGACCGGGGAGCTGTTTTTT.

This clone was observed a handful of times. The chain joins TRBV23-1 to TRBJ1-5; D may be TRBD1 (5 bases). TRBV23-1 carries the ORF label, with uncertain function. Between the trimmed V and J ends, which lost 5 bases and 5 bases, there was a span of 22 bases. The CDR3 consists of 17 residues. CDR3 residues: CASSYNEETVRDQPQHF. As DNA, the CDR3 is TGCGCCAGCAGTTATAATGAAGAGACAGTAAGAGATCAGCCCCAGCATTTT.

The V and J genes are TRBV6-1 and TRBJ1-4; perhaps TRBD1 as D (5 bases). This CDR3 spans 13 amino acids. Germline CDR1 is MNHNS and CDR2 is SASEGT. The CDR3 region is CGSLDFPGEKLFF. DNA of the CDR3: TGTGGATCCCTTGATTTCCCAGGGGAAAAACTGTTTTTT.

V is TRBV15 and J is TRBJ1-5, with a weak D call TRBD1 (6 bases). CDR1 is LNHNV and CDR2 is YYDKDF in the germline V gene (reference sequence). The CDR3 is made up of 17 amino acids. Trimming took off 5 bases at V and 3 bases at J, with 20 bases between the two ends. This chain's CDR3 is CATSPGGAGYNNQPQHF. CDR3 sequence (DNA): TGTGCCACCAGCCCCGGGGGGGCCGGATATAACAATCAGCCCCAGCATTTT.

This clone was detected a few times. This rearrangement joins TRBV12-5 to TRBJ2-1; 11 positions match TRBD2. The CDR3 is made up of 15 amino acids. J gave up 5 bases and V 1 base, and 1 base lay outside the gene matches. Germline V lookup: CDR1 LGHNT, CDR2 FRNRAP. This chain's CDR3 is CASGLGLAGNNEQFF. Here the CDR3 DNA reads TGTGCTAGTGGTTTGGGACTAGCGGGAAACAATGAGCAGTTCTTC.

CDR3 in amino acids: CASTHPGQKGNTEAFF. For the CDR3, the DNA is TGTGCCAGCACCCACCCCGGACAGAAGGGGAACACTGAAGCTTTCTTT. J is TRBJ1-1 and V is TRBV25-1, with D perhaps TRBD1 (6 bases). There are 16 residues in the CDR3. The germline V and J ends were trimmed by 7 bases and 1 base, with 19 bases remaining between them. Per the germline V gene, CDR1 is MGHDK and CDR2 is SYGVNS. Together with reference TRBV25-1 and TRBJ1-1, the CDR3 gives the full variable domain: EADIYQTPRYLVIGTGKKITLECSQTMGHDKMYWYQQDPGMELHLIHYSYGVNSTEKGDLSSESTVSRIRTEHFPLTLESARPSHTSQYLCASTHPGQKGNTEAFFGQGTRLTVV.

This clone was picked up a small number of times. Within the sample, other DNA sequences also encode this same CDR3. This sequence joins TRBV5-4 and TRBJ2-1; D ambiguous. CDR3 length: 12 residues. With 0 bases removed from V and 6 bases from J, the gap between germline ends came to 4 bases. The germline CDR1 and CDR2 sequences are SGHNT and YYREEE (reference sequence). CDR3 in amino acids: CASSLASNEQFF. Here the CDR3 DNA reads TGTGCCAGCAGCTTGGCTAGCAATGAGCAGTTCTTC.

There are a few counts of this clone. J is TRBJ1-2 and V is TRBV28; D may be TRBD1 (6 bases). From germline, CDR1 is MDHEN and CDR2 SYDVKM. The V and J ends lost 6 bases and 5 bases respectively, with 7 bases between them. The CDR3 runs to 11 residues. The DNA of the CDR3 is TGTGCCAGCAGCGGACAGTATGGCTACACCTTC. Its translation is CASSGQYGYTF.

A word on this clone: The junction shows a germline mismatch at one end, possibly a read error. The chain carries TRBV30 and TRBJ2-7; 14 positions match TRBD2. The germline V gene encodes CDR1 GTSNPN and CDR2 SVGIG (reference sequence). The CDR3 contains 13 residues. The CDR3 DNA sequence: TGTGCCTGGGCCGGGACTAGCGGGAGTAGCGAGAACTTC. This sequence encodes CAWAGTSGSSENF.

The chain combines TRBV10-3 with TRBJ2-2; maybe TRBD2 (6 bases). V lost 8 bases to trimming and J lost 4 bases, with 8 bases between them. Germline lookup yields CDR1 ENHRY and CDR2 SYGVKD. The CDR3 contains 12 residues. The CDR3 coding sequence is TGTGCCATCGGTAGCGGCACCGGGGAGCTGTTTTTT. Amino acids: CAIGSGTGELFF.

The chain recombines TRBV27 with TRBJ2-1, with 16 bases aligning to TRBD2. Germline values: CDR1 MNHEY, CDR2 SMNVEV (reference sequence). This CDR3 is 16 amino acids long. V shed 4 bases and J 8 bases; nucleotides not matched to a gene: 5. As DNA, the CDR3 is TGTGCCAGCAGTTCAGCTGGGACTAGCGGGAGGGATGAGCAGTTCTTC. Its translation is CASSSAGTSGRDEQFF.

This clone turned up a few times. The gene calls are TRBV7-9 and TRBJ2-7; 8 bases agree with TRBD2. In germline, CDR1 is SEHNR, CDR2 FQNEAQ (reference sequence). V lost 5 bases and J lost 1; bases outside the gene matches: 4. CDR3 size: 14 residues. CDR3 coding DNA: TGTGCCAGCAGCCCTAGCGGGTTGTCCTACGAGCAGTACTTC. This translates into CASSPSGLSYEQYF.

This rearrangement joins TRBV28 to TRBJ1-1; no reliable D call. The germline V gene has CDR1 MDHEN and CDR2 SYDVKM. This CDR3 is 11 amino acids long. The CDR3 sequence: CAAGWITEAFF. CDR3 coding DNA: TGTGCTGCGGGTTGGATCACTGAAGCTTTCTTT.

This chain joins TRBV14 and TRBJ2-5; 8 bases align to TRBD1. V was pared by 4 bases and J by 7 bases, with 8 bases of the junction left unmatched. Germline loops: CDR1 SGHDN, CDR2 FVKESK. The CDR3 totals 14 residues. CDR3 residues: CASSPDRGWGTQYF. The CDR3 nucleotides are TGTGCCAGCAGCCCCGACAGGGGTTGGGGGACCCAGTACTTC.

In this sample, this clone turned up a few times. V usage is TRBV12-5 and J usage is TRBJ2-3; 12 nucleotides agree with TRBD2. V was pared by 6 bases and J by 0 bases, with 4 bases of the junction left unmatched. CDR1 and CDR2 from the germline V gene are LGHNT and FRNRAP. The CDR3 length is 16 residues. The CDR3 sequence is CASGPGTSGSTDTQYF. CDR3 coding DNA: TGTGCTAGTGGCCCTGGGACTAGCGGGAGCACAGATACGCAGTATTTT.

CDR3: CASSASLESGYTF. The CDR3, as DNA: TGTGCCAGCAGCGCGAGTCTTGAGAGTGGCTACACCTTC. The chain carries TRBV9 and TRBJ1-2; D not certain. V was trimmed by 3 bases and J by 7 bases, leaving 13 bases between them. Germline CDR1 SGDLS, CDR2 YYNGEE. This CDR3 has 13 amino acids.

The chain couples TRBV7-9 to TRBJ2-3, with TRBD1 as a possible D gene (6 bases). The CDR3 extends over 16 amino acids. Germline lookup yields CDR1 SEHNR and CDR2 FQNEAQ (reference sequence). V lost 7 bases and J lost 1, with 18 bases in between. The CDR3 reads CASTPRGTLGTDTQYF. CDR3 in DNA: TGTGCCAGCACCCCAAGGGGGACGCTGGGCACAGATACGCAGTATTTT.

This clone came up a few times. Sequence at one end of the junction differs from germline and may be a read error. This chain connects TRBV29-1 to TRBJ2-1; 8 bases agree with TRBD2. The CDR3 loop spans 13 amino acids. Germline V CDR1 and CDR2: SQVTM, ANQGSEA. The CDR3 spells CSVGTSSHNEQFF. For the CDR3, the DNA is TGCAGCGTTGGGACTAGCTCCCACAATGAGCAGTTCTTC.

The V and J genes are TRBV6-5 and TRBJ2-7; weak D call: TRBD2 (5 bases). The CDR3 has 13 residues. Trimming shortened V by 6 bases and J by 6 bases, and 15 bases separated the two germline ends. CDR1 and CDR2 (germline): MNHEY, SVGAGI. The CDR3 reads CASSRGGEIEQYF. In DNA form, the CDR3 reads TGTGCCAGCAGCCGGGGTGGCGAGATCGAGCAGTACTTC.

This clone is a singleton in its sample. The chain recombines TRBV30 with TRBJ2-5, with D perhaps TRBD2 (5 bases). The germline V and J ends were trimmed by 2 bases and 1 base, with 8 bases remaining between them. The germline CDR1 and CDR2 sequences are GTSNPN and SVGIG (reference sequence). This CDR3 is 13 amino acids long. The CDR3 DNA sequence: TGTGCCTGGAGTAATGGGAGCCAAGAGACCCAGTACTTC. It codes for CAWSNGSQETQYF. Full variable domain (missing parts from reference TRBV30 and TRBJ2-5): SQTIHQWPATLVQPVGSPLSLECTVEGTSNPNLYWYRQAAGRGLQLLFYSVGIGQISSEVPQNLSASRPQDRQFILSSKKLLLSDSGFYLCAWSNGSQETQYFGPGTRLLVL.

The rearrangement joins TRBV7-2 to TRBJ1-1; possible D gene TRBD1, 5 bases. The germline V and J ends were trimmed by 5 bases and 4 bases, with 11 bases remaining between them. CDR1 and CDR2 from the germline V gene are SGHTA and FQGNSA. The CDR3 loop spans 13 amino acids. The CDR3 loop reads CASSIGEGTEAFF. The DNA of the CDR3 is TGTGCCAGCAGCATAGGGGAGGGCACTGAAGCTTTCTTT.

This chain connects TRBV29-1 to TRBJ2-3, with D possibly matching TRBD2 (7 bases). Germline V gives CDR1 SQVTM, CDR2 ANQGSEA. The CDR3 runs 13 residues. The V and J ends lost 6 bases and 5 bases respectively, with 15 bases between them. The CDR3, as DNA: TGCAGCGTGGACCCGGGGGGCCAAGATACGCAGTATTTT. This encodes CSVDPGGQDTQYF.

CDR3 loop: CASSLALDRLWEQYF. As DNA, the CDR3 is TGCGCCAGCAGCTTGGCATTGGACAGGCTATGGGAGCAGTACTTC. The rearrangement links TRBV5-1 to TRBJ2-7; TRBD1 aligns across 7 bases. V was clipped by 0 bases and J by 7 bases; unmatched bases: 10. This CDR3 comprises 15 residues. CDR1 SGHRS and CDR2 YFSETQ come from the germline V gene. Full variable domain (missing parts from reference TRBV5-1 and TRBJ2-7): KAGVTQTPRYLIKTRGQQVTLSCSPISGHRSVSWYQQTPGQGLQFLFEYFSETQRNKGNFPGRFSGRQFSNSRSEMNVSTLELGDSALYLCASSLALDRLWEQYFGPGTRLTVT.

The CDR3 DNA follows: TGCGCCAGCAGCGGGGGGCTAGCGGGATACACCGGGGAGCTGTTTTTT. Amino acid sequence: CASSGGLAGYTGELFF. The rearrangement joins TRBV5-1 to TRBJ2-2; 9 nucleotides match TRBD2. The germline V gene encodes CDR1 SGHRS and CDR2 YFSETQ. J gave up 3 bases and V 4 bases, and 7 bases lay outside the gene matches. CDR3 size: 16 residues.

This sequence joins TRBV30 and TRBJ1-3; D is unresolved. Trimming cost V 2 bases and J 2 bases, with 10 bases left between them. The germline V gene encodes CDR1 GTSNPN and CDR2 SVGIG (reference sequence). The CDR3 sequence is 14 residues long. The CDR3 nucleotides are TGTGCCTGGAGTAGGAAGCAGGCTGGAAACACCATATATTTT. Its translation: CAWSRKQAGNTIYF.

The V gene is TRBV29-1, the J gene TRBJ1-3; D possibly corresponds to TRBD1 (5 bases). The CDR3 sequence is 14 residues long. The germline V gene encodes CDR1 SQVTM and CDR2 ANQGSEA. Between the trimmed V and J ends, which lost 4 bases and 3 bases, there was a span of 13 bases. The CDR3 coding sequence is TGCAGCGTTGTGTTTGGGGCGGTTGGAAACACCATATATTTT. It encodes CSVVFGAVGNTIYF.